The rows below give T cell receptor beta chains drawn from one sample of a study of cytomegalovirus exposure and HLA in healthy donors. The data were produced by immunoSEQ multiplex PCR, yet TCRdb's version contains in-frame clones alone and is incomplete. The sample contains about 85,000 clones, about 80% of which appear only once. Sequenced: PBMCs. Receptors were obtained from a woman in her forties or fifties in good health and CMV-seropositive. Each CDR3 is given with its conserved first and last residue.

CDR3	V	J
CASSLVGTSSRGNEQFF	TRBV7-9	TRBJ2-1
CASSPLQGAGEAFF	TRBV6-6	TRBJ1-1
CASSSTSASAEAFF	TRBV28	TRBJ1-1
CASSEGGPGPRSWNTIYF	TRBV2	TRBJ1-3
CASSVGQGSPHTEAFF	TRBV6-1	TRBJ1-1
CASSYLRDSRVDEQFF	TRBV6-5	TRBJ2-1
CASSRGVNQPQHF	TRBV7-3	TRBJ1-5
CASRDREAYEQYF	TRBV10-2	TRBJ2-7
CASSQGGPQETQYF	TRBV4-2	TRBJ2-5
CASSEWQTYEQYF	TRBV25-1	TRBJ2-7
CAWRGLAFNEQFF	TRBV30	TRBJ2-1
CAWSLGTENTQYF	TRBV30	TRBJ2-3
CASSSRPKDRGWDEQFF	TRBV7-9	TRBJ2-1
CASSFSGGSTDTQYF	TRBV11-3	TRBJ2-3
CASSLGDYTRTTGELFF	TRBV7-9	TRBJ2-2
CASSPFQGRQPQHF	TRBV27	TRBJ1-5
CASSYPPGTGSGSAGYTF	TRBV7-8	TRBJ1-2
CASSIIDRANEQFF	TRBV7-8	TRBJ2-1
CASSLAATWTDTQYF	TRBV7-8	TRBJ2-3
CASSPTGGQEKLFF	TRBV5-1	TRBJ1-4
CASSFRGSGKTDTQYF	TRBV7-3	TRBJ2-3
CASSLDPGLAHNEQFF	TRBV7-9	TRBJ2-1
CASSIVRGGAEAFF	TRBV19	TRBJ1-1
CGAASGVFKNIQYF	TRBV6-1	TRBJ2-4